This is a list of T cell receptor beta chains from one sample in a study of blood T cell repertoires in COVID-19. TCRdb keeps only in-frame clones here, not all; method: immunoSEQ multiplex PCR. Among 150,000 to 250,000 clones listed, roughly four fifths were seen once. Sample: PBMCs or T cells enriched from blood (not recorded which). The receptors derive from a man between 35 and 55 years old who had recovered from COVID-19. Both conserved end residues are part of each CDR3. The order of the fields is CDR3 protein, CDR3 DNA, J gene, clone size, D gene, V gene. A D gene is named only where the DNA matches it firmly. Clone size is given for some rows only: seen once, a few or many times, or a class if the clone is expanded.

CDR3aa: CASSPNSGPPDTQYF; CDR3nt: TGTGCCAGCAGCCCAAATAGCGGGCCCCCAGATACGCAGTATTTT; j_gene: TRBJ2-3; abundance: NA; d_gene: TRBD2; v_gene: TRBV7-3
CDR3aa: CASRQDRGTYEQYF; CDR3nt: TGTGCCAGCAGACAAGACAGGGGAACCTACGAGCAGTACTTC; j_gene: TRBJ2-7; abundance: NA; d_gene: TRBD1; v_gene: TRBV5-4
CDR3aa: CASQPREGTGSEKLFF; CDR3nt: TGCGCCAGCCAACCCCGTGAAGGAACAGGGAGTGAAAAACTGTTTTTT; j_gene: TRBJ1-4; abundance: NA; d_gene: NA; v_gene: TRBV5-1
CDR3aa: CASSARTSGGTTYEQYF; CDR3nt: TGTGCCAGCAGTGCGCGGACTAGCGGGGGGACTACCTACGAGCAGTACTTC; j_gene: TRBJ2-7; abundance: NA; d_gene: TRBD2; v_gene: TRBV6-4
CDR3aa: CASSLAGAAYGYTF; CDR3nt: TGTGCCAGCAGCTTGGCAGGGGCGGCCTATGGCTACACCTTC; j_gene: TRBJ1-2; abundance: NA; d_gene: NA; v_gene: TRBV5-6
CDR3aa: CASSSQDRVTPNTGELFF; CDR3nt: TGTGCCAGCAGCTCCCAGGACAGGGTGACCCCCAACACCGGGGAGCTGTTTTTT; j_gene: TRBJ2-2; abundance: NA; d_gene: TRBD1; v_gene: TRBV11-3
CDR3aa: CSVEGTAYGYTF; CDR3nt: TGCAGCGTCGAAGGGACAGCTTATGGCTACACCTTC; j_gene: TRBJ1-2; abundance: NA; d_gene: TRBD1; v_gene: TRBV29-1
CDR3aa: CAWSLRGGKNIQYF; CDR3nt: TGTGCCTGGAGTCTCCGGGGGGGCAAAAACATTCAGTACTTC; j_gene: TRBJ2-4; abundance: NA; d_gene: TRBD2; v_gene: TRBV30
CDR3aa: CASRWGQNGYTF; CDR3nt: TGTGCCAGCAGGTGGGGGCAGAATGGCTACACCTTC; j_gene: TRBJ1-2; abundance: few; d_gene: NA; v_gene: TRBV27
CDR3aa: CASSRQGMNNEQFF; CDR3nt: TGTGCCAGCAGTAGACAGGGTATGAACAATGAGCAGTTCTTC; j_gene: TRBJ2-1; abundance: NA; d_gene: TRBD1; v_gene: TRBV11-3
CDR3aa: CASSQGIQPQHF; CDR3nt: TGTGCCAGTAGCCAGGGTATTCAACCCCAGCATTTT; j_gene: TRBJ1-5; abundance: NA; d_gene: NA; v_gene: TRBV19
CDR3aa: CASSHGNRGYQPQHF; CDR3nt: TGTGCCAGCAGCCACGGCAACAGGGGCTATCAGCCCCAGCATTTT; j_gene: TRBJ1-5; abundance: NA; d_gene: TRBD1; v_gene: TRBV6-2/TRBV6-3
CDR3aa: CASSAGTGGNEQFF; CDR3nt: TGCGCCAGCAGCGCGGGGACAGGGGGCAATGAGCAGTTCTTC; j_gene: TRBJ2-1; abundance: NA; d_gene: TRBD1; v_gene: TRBV5-1
CDR3aa: CASRNWTGEYGYTF; CDR3nt: TGTGCCAGCAGAAACTGGACAGGGGAATATGGCTACACCTTC; j_gene: TRBJ1-2; abundance: NA; d_gene: TRBD1; v_gene: TRBV6-4
CDR3aa: CASGGSPYNEQFF; CDR3nt: TGTGCCAGTGGAGGGAGTCCCTACAATGAGCAGTTCTTC; j_gene: TRBJ2-1; abundance: NA; d_gene: NA; v_gene: TRBV6-5
CDR3aa: CASSLNRAGTGELFF; CDR3nt: TGCGCCAGCAGCTTGAACAGGGCAGGCACCGGGGAGCTGTTTTTT; j_gene: TRBJ2-2; abundance: NA; d_gene: NA; v_gene: TRBV5-1
CDR3aa: CASRDSSYEQYF; CDR3nt: TGTGCCAGCAGGGACAGCTCCTACGAGCAGTACTTC; j_gene: TRBJ2-7; abundance: once; d_gene: NA; v_gene: TRBV6-5
CDR3aa: CASSTGTGFWPQHF; CDR3nt: TGTGCCAGTAGTACCGGGACAGGGTTTTGGCCCCAGCATTTT; j_gene: TRBJ1-5; abundance: few; d_gene: TRBD1; v_gene: TRBV19
CDR3aa: CASSVYSLPTANQAFF; CDR3nt: TGTGCCAGCAGCGTATACTCTTTACCGACAGCCAACCAAGCTTTCTTT; j_gene: TRBJ1-1; abundance: NA; d_gene: NA; v_gene: TRBV9
CDR3aa: CASSVGEVSGTEAFF; CDR3nt: TGTGCCAGCAGCGTAGGGGAGGTTTCGGGGACTGAAGCTTTCTTT; j_gene: TRBJ1-1; abundance: NA; d_gene: NA; v_gene: TRBV9
CDR3aa: CASSLGQVHNSPLHF; CDR3nt: TGTGCCAGCAGCTTAGGACAGGTTCATAATTCACCCCTCCACTTT; j_gene: TRBJ1-6; abundance: many; d_gene: TRBD1; v_gene: TRBV7-3
CDR3aa: CASSPGTGAYGYTF; CDR3nt: TGCGCCAGCAGCCCAGGGACAGGGGCCTATGGCTACACCTTC; j_gene: TRBJ1-2; abundance: NA; d_gene: TRBD1; v_gene: TRBV5-1
CDR3aa: CASSQEFFGMWQPQHF; CDR3nt: TGCGCCAGCAGCCAAGAGTTTTTCGGGATGTGGCAGCCCCAGCATTTT; j_gene: TRBJ1-5; abundance: NA; d_gene: NA; v_gene: TRBV4-1
CDR3aa: CASSQGQGWGAFF; CDR3nt: TGTGCCAGCAGCCAAGGACAGGGATGGGGAGCTTTCTTT; j_gene: TRBJ1-1; abundance: NA; d_gene: TRBD1; v_gene: TRBV3-1/TRBV3-2
CDR3aa: CASRALGGGETQYF; CDR3nt: TGTGCCAGCAGGGCCCTAGGGGGCGGAGAGACCCAGTACTTC; j_gene: TRBJ2-5; abundance: NA; d_gene: TRBD1; v_gene: TRBV6-5
CDR3aa: CASSLTTSGGAGRRDTQYF; CDR3nt: TGTGCCAGCAGCTTGACGACTAGCGGGGGGGCCGGGAGAAGAGATACGCAGTATTTT; j_gene: TRBJ2-3; abundance: NA; d_gene: TRBD2; v_gene: TRBV5-6
CDR3aa: CASSRPGLGYTF; CDR3nt: TGTGCCAGCAGCAGGCCTGGTTTAGGCTACACCTTC; j_gene: TRBJ1-2; abundance: NA; d_gene: NA; v_gene: TRBV2
CDR3aa: CASTSGASYNEQFF; CDR3nt: TGCGCCAGCACGAGCGGGGCCTCATACAATGAGCAGTTCTTC; j_gene: TRBJ2-1; abundance: NA; d_gene: TRBD2; v_gene: TRBV23-1
CDR3aa: CASSLGLAGRFQETQYF; CDR3nt: TGTGCCAGCAGCTTAGGCCTAGCGGGGCGATTCCAAGAGACCCAGTACTTC; j_gene: TRBJ2-5; abundance: NA; d_gene: TRBD2; v_gene: TRBV7-2
CDR3aa: CASSQDSSGRLNTEAFF; CDR3nt: TGCGCCAGCAGCCAAGATTCTTCAGGGAGGCTGAACACTGAAGCTTTCTTT; j_gene: TRBJ1-1; abundance: NA; d_gene: NA; v_gene: TRBV4-3
CDR3aa: CASSGQGTSTGELFF; CDR3nt: TGCGCCAGCAGCGGCCAAGGGACTTCCACCGGGGAGCTGTTTTTT; j_gene: TRBJ2-2; abundance: NA; d_gene: NA; v_gene: TRBV10-1
CDR3aa: CASSFRGQGGEKLFF; CDR3nt: TGTGCCAGCAGCTTCCGTGGACAGGGAGGTGAAAAACTGTTTTTT; j_gene: TRBJ1-4; abundance: NA; d_gene: TRBD1; v_gene: TRBV13
CDR3aa: CASSLGDRGVHSPLHF; CDR3nt: TGTGCCAGCAGCCTAGGCGACAGGGGCGTTCATTCACCCCTCCACTTT; j_gene: TRBJ1-6; abundance: NA; d_gene: TRBD1; v_gene: TRBV3-1/TRBV3-2
CDR3aa: CASSLGPGMGNTIYF; CDR3nt: TGTGCCAGCAGCTTAGGTCCGGGGATGGGAAACACCATATATTTT; j_gene: TRBJ1-3; abundance: NA; d_gene: NA; v_gene: TRBV13
CDR3aa: CASSRDREETQYF; CDR3nt: TGTGCCAGCTCTAGGGACAGAGAAGAGACCCAGTACTTC; j_gene: TRBJ2-5; abundance: NA; d_gene: TRBD1; v_gene: TRBV2
CDR3aa: CAWSAGLAGAYQETQYF; CDR3nt: TGTGCCTGGAGTGCGGGACTAGCGGGGGCGTACCAAGAGACCCAGTACTTC; j_gene: TRBJ2-5; abundance: NA; d_gene: TRBD2; v_gene: TRBV30
CDR3aa: CAGQGFRNQPQHF; CDR3nt: TGTGCCGGACAGGGGTTTCGCAATCAGCCCCAGCATTTT; j_gene: TRBJ1-5; abundance: NA; d_gene: TRBD1; v_gene: TRBV19
CDR3aa: CASSFAHNEKLFF; CDR3nt: TGTGCCAGCAGCTTCGCGCACAATGAAAAACTGTTTTTT; j_gene: TRBJ1-4; abundance: NA; d_gene: NA; v_gene: TRBV7-9
CDR3aa: CAWRGAGLQQYF; CDR3nt: TGTGCCTGGAGGGGCGCGGGCCTGCAGCAGTACTTC; j_gene: TRBJ2-7; abundance: NA; d_gene: NA; v_gene: TRBV30
CDR3aa: CASSQAVGGGSYNEQFF; CDR3nt: TGTGCCAGCAGCCAAGCCGTCGGGGGGGGCTCCTACAATGAGCAGTTCTTC; j_gene: TRBJ2-1; abundance: NA; d_gene: TRBD2; v_gene: TRBV4-2
CDR3aa: CASSPGTGPGYTF; CDR3nt: TGTGCCAGCTCACCAGGGACAGGGCCCGGCTACACCTTC; j_gene: TRBJ1-2; abundance: NA; d_gene: TRBD1; v_gene: TRBV18
CDR3aa: CSLRQGARDGYTF; CDR3nt: TGCAGCTTACGACAGGGGGCACGTGATGGCTACACCTTC; j_gene: TRBJ1-2; abundance: NA; d_gene: TRBD1; v_gene: TRBV29-1
CDR3aa: CASEPGQNNSPLHF; CDR3nt: TGTGCCAGCGAGCCGGGACAGAATAATTCACCCCTCCACTTT; j_gene: TRBJ1-6; abundance: NA; d_gene: TRBD1; v_gene: TRBV6-5
CDR3aa: CASSRGTADEQYF; CDR3nt: TGCGCCAGCAGCCGTGGGACAGCGGACGAGCAGTACTTC; j_gene: TRBJ2-7; abundance: NA; d_gene: TRBD1; v_gene: TRBV4-1
CDR3aa: CASSGGPGQVAGELFF; CDR3nt: TGTGCCAGCAGTGGGGGCCCGGGACAGGTGGCCGGGGAGCTGTTTTTT; j_gene: TRBJ2-2; abundance: NA; d_gene: TRBD1; v_gene: TRBV6-1
CDR3aa: CASSLSMNTEAFF; CDR3nt: TGTGCCAGCTCACTCAGTATGAACACTGAAGCTTTCTTT; j_gene: TRBJ1-1; abundance: NA; d_gene: NA; v_gene: TRBV18
CDR3aa: CASSESPRGTTEAFF; CDR3nt: TGTGCCAGCAGTGAATCGCCCCGGGGGACCACTGAAGCTTTCTTT; j_gene: TRBJ1-1; abundance: NA; d_gene: NA; v_gene: TRBV6-1
CDR3aa: CATQGVTPSNQPQHF; CDR3nt: TGTGCCACCCAAGGTGTGACTCCGAGCAATCAGCCCCAGCATTTT; j_gene: TRBJ1-5; abundance: NA; d_gene: NA; v_gene: TRBV19
CDR3aa: CASRRGINNQPQHF; CDR3nt: TGTGCCAGTAGAAGGGGGATTAACAATCAGCCCCAGCATTTT; j_gene: TRBJ1-5; abundance: NA; d_gene: NA; v_gene: TRBV19
CDR3aa: CASSSRGTGVEYGYTF; CDR3nt: TGTGCCAGCAGCTCCAGAGGGACAGGGGTGGAGTATGGCTACACCTTC; j_gene: TRBJ1-2; abundance: once; d_gene: TRBD1; v_gene: TRBV5-6
CDR3aa: CASSQTKTATYEQYF; CDR3nt: TGCGCCAGCAGCCAGACCAAGACAGCAACCTACGAGCAGTACTTC; j_gene: TRBJ2-7; abundance: NA; d_gene: NA; v_gene: TRBV4-1
CDR3aa: CASSQTGVSPLHF; CDR3nt: TGTGCCAGCAGTCAGACGGGGGTCTCCCCCCTCCACTTT; j_gene: TRBJ1-6; abundance: NA; d_gene: NA; v_gene: TRBV28
CDR3aa: CASSLVWEEAFF; CDR3nt: TGTGCCAGCAGCTTAGTGTGGGAGGAAGCTTTCTTT; j_gene: TRBJ1-1; abundance: NA; d_gene: NA; v_gene: TRBV11-1
CDR3aa: CASSETRGYNSPLHF; CDR3nt: TGTGCCAGCAGTGAAACCAGGGGTTATAATTCACCCCTCCACTTT; j_gene: TRBJ1-6; abundance: NA; d_gene: NA; v_gene: TRBV6-1
CDR3aa: CASRNGQGGYQPQHF; CDR3nt: TGTGCCAGCAGAAACGGACAGGGAGGATATCAGCCCCAGCATTTT; j_gene: TRBJ1-5; abundance: NA; d_gene: TRBD1; v_gene: TRBV6-5
CDR3aa: CASSIFQTGELFF; CDR3nt: TGTGCCAGTAGTATTTTCCAGACCGGGGAGCTGTTTTTT; j_gene: TRBJ2-2; abundance: NA; d_gene: NA; v_gene: TRBV19
CDR3aa: CATSREGSSYNEQFF; CDR3nt: TGTGCCACCAGCAGAGAAGGGAGTTCCTACAATGAGCAGTTCTTC; j_gene: TRBJ2-1; abundance: NA; d_gene: NA; v_gene: TRBV15